This TCR beta chain stems from a study of blood T cells in healthy people across ages. The use of a sample-barcoded 5' primer and a J-beta primer mix characterized a second PCR of 7 to 11 cycles. TCRdb re-called the 5' RACE reads with MiXCR, one entry per CDR3 protein. This repertoire shows more than 800,000 distinct CDR3 sequences, under 55% found once; its top ten account for about 20%. The length of the CDR3 is 16 residues. Trimming took 4 bases from V and 3 from J; bases not matched to a gene: 8. Germline V CDR1 and CDR2: SGHAT, FQDESV (reference sequence). Material: blood. The V call is TRBV11-1, the J call TRBJ2-1, with 8 bases that match TRBD2. This TCR was recovered from a woman aged 55 to 70 in good health. The CDR3 DNA follows: TGTGCCAGCAGCTGGGGACTAGGTAGGGGCTACAATGAGCAGTTCTTC. It encodes CASSWGLGRGYNEQFF. Filled out from reference TRBV11-1 and TRBJ2-1, the complete variable domain reads EAEVAQSPRYKITEKSQAVAFWCDPISGHATLYWYRQILGQGPELLVQFQDESVVDDSQLPKDRFSAERLKGVDSTLKIQPAELGDSAMYLCASSWGLGRGYNEQFFGPGTRLTVL.